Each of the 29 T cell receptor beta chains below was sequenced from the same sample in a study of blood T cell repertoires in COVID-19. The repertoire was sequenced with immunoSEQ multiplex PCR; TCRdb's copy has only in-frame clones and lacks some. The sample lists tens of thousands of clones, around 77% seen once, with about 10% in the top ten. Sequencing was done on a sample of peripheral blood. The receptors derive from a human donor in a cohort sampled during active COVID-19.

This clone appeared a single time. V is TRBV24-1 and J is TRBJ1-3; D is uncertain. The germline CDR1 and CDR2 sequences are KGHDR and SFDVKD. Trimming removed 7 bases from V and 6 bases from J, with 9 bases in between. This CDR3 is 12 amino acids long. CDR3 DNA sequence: TGTGCCACCAGGCGCGTCAAAAACACCATATATTTT. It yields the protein CATRRVKNTIYF.

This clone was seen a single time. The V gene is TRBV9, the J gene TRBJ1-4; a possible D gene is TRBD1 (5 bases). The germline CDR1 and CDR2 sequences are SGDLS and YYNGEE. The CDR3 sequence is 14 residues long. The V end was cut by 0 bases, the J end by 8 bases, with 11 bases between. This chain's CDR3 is CASSVAPQEEKLFF. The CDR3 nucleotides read TGTGCCAGCAGCGTAGCTCCACAGGAGGAAAAACTGTTTTTT.

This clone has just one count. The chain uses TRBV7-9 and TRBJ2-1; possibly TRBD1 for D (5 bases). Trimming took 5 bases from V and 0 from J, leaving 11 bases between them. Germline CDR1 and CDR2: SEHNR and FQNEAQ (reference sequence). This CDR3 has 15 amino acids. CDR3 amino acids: CASSPQGDSYNEQFF. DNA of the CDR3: TGTGCCAGCAGCCCTCAAGGGGACTCCTACAATGAGCAGTTCTTC.

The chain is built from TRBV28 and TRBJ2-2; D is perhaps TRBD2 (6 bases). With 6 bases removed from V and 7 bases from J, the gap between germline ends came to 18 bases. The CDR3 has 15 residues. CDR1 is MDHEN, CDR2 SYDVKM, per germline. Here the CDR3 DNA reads TGTGCCAGCAGCATAGCTCGGGGAGGAAGCGGGGAGCTGTTTTTT. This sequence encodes CASSIARGGSGELFF. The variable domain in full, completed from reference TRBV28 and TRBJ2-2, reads DVKVTQSSRYLVKRTGEKVFLECVQDMDHENMFWYRQDPGLGLRLIYFSYDVKMKEKGDIPEGYSVSREKKERFSLILESASTNQTSMYLCASSIARGGSGELFFGEGSRLTVL.

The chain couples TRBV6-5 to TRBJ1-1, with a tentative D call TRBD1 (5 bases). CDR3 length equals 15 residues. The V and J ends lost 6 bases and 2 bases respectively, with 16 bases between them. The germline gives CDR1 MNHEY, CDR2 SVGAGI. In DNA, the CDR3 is TGTGCCAGCAGCAATTTCGACGGGACTAACACTGAAGCTTTCTTT. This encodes CASSNFDGTNTEAFF.

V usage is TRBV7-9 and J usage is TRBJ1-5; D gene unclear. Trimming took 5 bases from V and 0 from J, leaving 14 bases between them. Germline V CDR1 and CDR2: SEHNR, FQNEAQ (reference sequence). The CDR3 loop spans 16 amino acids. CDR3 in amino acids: CASSPEGGYSNQPQHF. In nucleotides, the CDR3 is TGTGCCAGCAGCCCAGAGGGCGGTTATAGCAATCAGCCCCAGCATTTT.

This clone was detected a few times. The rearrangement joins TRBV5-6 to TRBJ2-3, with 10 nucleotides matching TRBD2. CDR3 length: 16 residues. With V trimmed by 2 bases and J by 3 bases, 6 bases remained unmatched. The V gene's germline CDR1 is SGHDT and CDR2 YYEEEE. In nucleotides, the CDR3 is TGTGCCAGCAGCTTCCGAGCGGGGGGGCGGACAGATACGCAGTATTTT. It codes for CASSFRAGGRTDTQYF.

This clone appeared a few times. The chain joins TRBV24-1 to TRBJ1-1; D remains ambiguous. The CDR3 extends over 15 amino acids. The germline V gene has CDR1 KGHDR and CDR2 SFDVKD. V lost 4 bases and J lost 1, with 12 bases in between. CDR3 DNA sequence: TGTGCCACCAGTGACCCCAGGCAAGAGAACACTGAAGCTTTCTTT. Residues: CATSDPRQENTEAFF.

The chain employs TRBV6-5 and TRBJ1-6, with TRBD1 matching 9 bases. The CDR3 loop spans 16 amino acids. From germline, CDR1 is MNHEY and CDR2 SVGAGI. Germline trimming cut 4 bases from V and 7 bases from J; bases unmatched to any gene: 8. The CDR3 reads CASSSPGTGKNSPLHF. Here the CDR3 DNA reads TGTGCCAGCAGTTCCCCCGGGACAGGGAAGAATTCACCCCTCCACTTT.

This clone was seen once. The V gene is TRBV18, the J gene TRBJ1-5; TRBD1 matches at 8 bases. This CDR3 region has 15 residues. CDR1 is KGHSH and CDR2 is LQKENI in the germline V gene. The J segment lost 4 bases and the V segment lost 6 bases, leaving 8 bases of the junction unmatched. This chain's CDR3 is CASSVKGQDNQPQHF. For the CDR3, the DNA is TGTGCCAGCTCGGTCAAGGGACAGGATAATCAGCCCCAGCATTTT. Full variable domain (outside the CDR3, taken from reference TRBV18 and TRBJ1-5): NAGVMQNPRHLVRRRGQEARLRCSPMKGHSHVYWYRQLPEEGLKFMVYLQKENIIDESGMPKERFSAEFPKEGPSILRIQQVVRGDSAAYFCASSVKGQDNQPQHFGDGTRLSIL.

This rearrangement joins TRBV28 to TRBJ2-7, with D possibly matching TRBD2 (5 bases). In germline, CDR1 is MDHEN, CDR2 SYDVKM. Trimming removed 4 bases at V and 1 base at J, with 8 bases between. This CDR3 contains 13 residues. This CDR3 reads CASSSRGSYEQYF. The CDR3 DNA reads TGTGCCAGCAGTTCACGGGGATCCTACGAGCAGTACTTC.

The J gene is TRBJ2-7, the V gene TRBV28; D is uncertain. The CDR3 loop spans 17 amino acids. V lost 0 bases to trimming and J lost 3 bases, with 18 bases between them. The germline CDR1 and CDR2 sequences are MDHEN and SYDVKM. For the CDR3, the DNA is TGTGCCAGCAGTTTATGGTTTGGCACCTCAACCAGCTACGAGCAGTACTTC. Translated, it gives CASSLWFGTSTSYEQYF.

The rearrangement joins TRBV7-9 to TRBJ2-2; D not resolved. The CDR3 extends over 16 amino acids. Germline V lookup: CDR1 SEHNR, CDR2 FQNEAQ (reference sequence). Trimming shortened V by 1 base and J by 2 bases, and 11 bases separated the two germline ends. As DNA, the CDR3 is TGTGCCAGCAGCTTAGATGTGAGTTCTAACACCGGGGAGCTGTTTTTT. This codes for CASSLDVSSNTGELFF.

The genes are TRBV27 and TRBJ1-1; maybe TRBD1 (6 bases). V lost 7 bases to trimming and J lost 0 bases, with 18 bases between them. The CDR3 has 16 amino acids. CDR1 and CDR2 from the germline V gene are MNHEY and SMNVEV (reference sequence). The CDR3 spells CASINRRTDMNTEAFF. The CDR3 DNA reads TGTGCCAGCATCAATCGTAGGACAGACATGAACACTGAAGCTTTCTTT.

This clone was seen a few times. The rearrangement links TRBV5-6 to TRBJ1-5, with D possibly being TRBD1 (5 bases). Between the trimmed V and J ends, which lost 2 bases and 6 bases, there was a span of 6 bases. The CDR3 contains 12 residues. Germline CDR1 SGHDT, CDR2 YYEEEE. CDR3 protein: CASSFRGQPQHF. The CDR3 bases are TGTGCCAGCAGCTTTAGGGGTCAGCCCCAGCATTTT.

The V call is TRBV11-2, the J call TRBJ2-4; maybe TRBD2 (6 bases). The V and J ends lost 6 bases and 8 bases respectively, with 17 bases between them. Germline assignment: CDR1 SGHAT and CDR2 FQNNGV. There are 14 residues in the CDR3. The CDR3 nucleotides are TGTGCCAGCAGTTCGGCCACACCGGGGGACATTCAGTACTTC. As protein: CASSSATPGDIQYF. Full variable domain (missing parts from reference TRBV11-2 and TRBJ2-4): EAGVAQSPRYKIIEKRQSVAFWCNPISGHATLYWYQQILGQGPKLLIQFQNNGVVDDSQLPKDRFSAERLKGVDSTLKIQPAKLEDSAVYLCASSSATPGDIQYFGAGTRLSVL.

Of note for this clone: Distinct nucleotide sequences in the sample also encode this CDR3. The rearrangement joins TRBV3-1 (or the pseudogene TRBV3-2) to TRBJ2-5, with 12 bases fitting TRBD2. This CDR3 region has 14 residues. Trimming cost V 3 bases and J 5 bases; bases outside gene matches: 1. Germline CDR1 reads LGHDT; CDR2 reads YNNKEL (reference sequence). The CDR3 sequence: CASSHGLAGETQYF. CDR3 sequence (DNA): TGTGCCAGCAGCCACGGACTAGCGGGGGAGACCCAGTACTTC.

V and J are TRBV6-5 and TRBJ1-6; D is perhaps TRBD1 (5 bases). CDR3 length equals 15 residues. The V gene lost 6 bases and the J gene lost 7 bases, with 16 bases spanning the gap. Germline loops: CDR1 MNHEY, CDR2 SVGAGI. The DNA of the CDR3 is TGTGCCAGCAGCTACGGAATGACAGTAAATTCACCCCTCCACTTT. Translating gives CASSYGMTVNSPLHF.

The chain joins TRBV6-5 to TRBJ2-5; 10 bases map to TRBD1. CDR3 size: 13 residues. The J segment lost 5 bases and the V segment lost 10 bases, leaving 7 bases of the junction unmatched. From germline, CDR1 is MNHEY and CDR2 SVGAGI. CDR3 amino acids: CATRDRGPETQYF. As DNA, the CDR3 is TGTGCCACCCGGGACAGGGGCCCCGAGACCCAGTACTTC.

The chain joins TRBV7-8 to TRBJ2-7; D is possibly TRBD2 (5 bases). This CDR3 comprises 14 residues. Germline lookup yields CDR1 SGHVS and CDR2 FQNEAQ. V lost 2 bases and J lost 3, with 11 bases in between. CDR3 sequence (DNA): TGTGCCAGCAGCTTACAGACTACTTTCTACGAGCAGTACTTC. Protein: CASSLQTTFYEQYF.

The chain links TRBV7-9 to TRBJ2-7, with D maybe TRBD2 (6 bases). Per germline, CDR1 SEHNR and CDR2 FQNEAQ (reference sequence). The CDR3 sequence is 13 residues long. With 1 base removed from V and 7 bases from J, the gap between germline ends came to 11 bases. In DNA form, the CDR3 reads TGTGCCAGCAGCTTAGGGGCGGGGCCTGAGCAGTACTTC. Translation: CASSLGAGPEQYF.

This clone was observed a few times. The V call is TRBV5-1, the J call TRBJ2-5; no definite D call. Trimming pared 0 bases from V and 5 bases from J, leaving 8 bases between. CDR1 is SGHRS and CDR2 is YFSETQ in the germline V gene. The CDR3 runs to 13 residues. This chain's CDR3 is CASSLGGLETQYF. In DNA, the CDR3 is TGCGCCAGCAGCTTGGGTGGGCTTGAGACCCAGTACTTC.

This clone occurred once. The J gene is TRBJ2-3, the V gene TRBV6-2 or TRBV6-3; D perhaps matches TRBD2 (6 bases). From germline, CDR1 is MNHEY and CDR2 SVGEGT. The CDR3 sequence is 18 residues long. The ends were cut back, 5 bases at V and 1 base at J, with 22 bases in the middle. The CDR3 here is CASSGRRGELRGTDTQYF. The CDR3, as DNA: TGTGCCAGCAGTGGACGGAGGGGCGAATTAAGGGGCACAGATACGCAGTATTTT.

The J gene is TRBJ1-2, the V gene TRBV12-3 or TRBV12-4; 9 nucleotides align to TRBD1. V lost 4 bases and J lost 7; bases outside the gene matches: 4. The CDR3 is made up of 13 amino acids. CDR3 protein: CASSWDRAFGYTF. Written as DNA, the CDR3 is TGTGCCAGCAGTTGGGACAGGGCTTTTGGCTACACCTTC.

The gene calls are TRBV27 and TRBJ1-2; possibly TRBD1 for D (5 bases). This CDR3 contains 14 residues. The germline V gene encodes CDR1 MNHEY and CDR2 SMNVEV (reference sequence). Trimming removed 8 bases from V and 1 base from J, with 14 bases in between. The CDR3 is CASGRVPLNYGYTF. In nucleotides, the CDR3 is TGTGCCAGCGGCAGGGTGCCCCTTAACTATGGCTACACCTTC.

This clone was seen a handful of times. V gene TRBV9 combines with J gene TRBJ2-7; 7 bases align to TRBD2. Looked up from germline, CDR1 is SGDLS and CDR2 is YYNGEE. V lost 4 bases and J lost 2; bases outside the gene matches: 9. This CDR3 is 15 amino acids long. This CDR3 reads CASSPLGGGTYEQYF. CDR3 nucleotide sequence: TGTGCCAGCAGCCCCCTGGGGGGGGGAACCTACGAGCAGTACTTC. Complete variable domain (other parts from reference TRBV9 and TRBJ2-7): DSGVTQTPKHLITATGQRVTLRCSPRSGDLSVYWYQQSLDQGLQFLIQYYNGEERAKGNILERFSAQQFPDLHSELNLSSLELGDSALYFCASSPLGGGTYEQYFGPGTRLTVT.

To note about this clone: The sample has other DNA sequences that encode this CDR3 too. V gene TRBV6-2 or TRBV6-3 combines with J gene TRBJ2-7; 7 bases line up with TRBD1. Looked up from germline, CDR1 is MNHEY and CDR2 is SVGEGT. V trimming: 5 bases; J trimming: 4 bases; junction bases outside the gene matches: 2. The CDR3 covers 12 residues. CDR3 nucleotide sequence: TGTGCCAGCAGTCAACAGGGGTACGAGCAGTACTTC. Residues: CASSQQGYEQYF.

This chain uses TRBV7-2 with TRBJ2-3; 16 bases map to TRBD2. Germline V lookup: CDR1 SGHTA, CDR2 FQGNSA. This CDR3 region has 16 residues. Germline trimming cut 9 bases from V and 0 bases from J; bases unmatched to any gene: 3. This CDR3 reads CARGTSGGVSTDTQYF. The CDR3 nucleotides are TGTGCCAGAGGGACTAGCGGGGGGGTTAGCACAGATACGCAGTATTTT.

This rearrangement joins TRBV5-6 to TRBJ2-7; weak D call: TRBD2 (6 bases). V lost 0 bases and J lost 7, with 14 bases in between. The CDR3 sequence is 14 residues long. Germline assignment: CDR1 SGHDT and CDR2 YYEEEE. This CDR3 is CASSLGLASGEQYF. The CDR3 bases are TGTGCCAGCAGCTTGGGGCTAGCGTCGGGTGAGCAGTACTTC. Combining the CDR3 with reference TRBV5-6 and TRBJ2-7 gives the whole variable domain DAGVTQSPTHLIKTRGQQVTLRCSPKSGHDTVSWYQQALGQGPQFIFQYYEEEERQRGNFPDRFSGHQFPNYSSELNVNALLLGDSALYLCASSLGLASGEQYFGPGTRLTVT.